Described below is a single T cell receptor beta chain sequence and its context. The antigen is not known. These data originate in a study of shared clonotypes between healthy human individuals. The CDR3 is 14 amino acids. Germline CDR1 is SGHRS and CDR2 is YFSETQ. V dropped 4 bases and J dropped 1 base, with 11 bases sitting between them. Study-wide findings and caveats: Sorted-subset sequencing, rarefaction showed, was incomplete despite large depth.

In the original workflow: Without quality scores, immunoSEQ junctional reads could not be filtered like full-length reads. Assay: immunoSEQ multiplex PCR; the TCRdb copy retains only in-frame clones and omits some. The DNA gave D and trimming, while V, J and clone size come from that table. Of approximately 2,000,000 clones listed, 93% are singletons. Naive CD8 isolation took CD45RO-negative cells positively selected for CCR7 and excluded terminally differentiated effector memory CD45RA+ cells. Every one of the donors was a Caucasian adult that lived in Nashville, Tennessee. The source of this sequence is a man aged 18 to 30 in good health. Some clones in this sample may be carry-over from other donors' samples. Sequencing input: naive CD8+ T cells from PBMCs. The gene calls are TRBV5-1 and TRBJ2-5, with TRBD2 as a possible D gene (5 bases). CDR3 protein: CASSPRGLQETQYF. CDR3 nucleotide sequence: TGCGCCAGCAGCCCAAGAGGACTCCAAGAGACCCAGTACTTC.